This T cell receptor beta chain was profiled in a study of monozygotic twins with cystic fibrosis. Background on the study: Library input was around 3.2 micrograms of fragmented DNA, with approximately 16 PCR cycles.

Trimming removed 5 bases from V and 3 bases from J, with 15 bases in between. Germline V gene lookup returns CDR1 MDHEN and CDR2 SYDVKM. This CDR3 is 15 amino acids long. Here immunoSEQ multiplex PCR was the method, and the copy in TCRdb shows in-frame clones only, minus some. The table lists some 19,000 clones, approximately 97% of them singletons. The chain carries TRBV28 and TRBJ2-3; TRBD2 might be the D (6 bases). The sequencing sample was made of blood. This clonotype was sampled from a woman aged 25 to 39 with cystic fibrosis. CDR3 amino acids: CASSVYPGVTDTQYF. In nucleotides, the CDR3 is TGTGCCAGCAGTGTTTACCCGGGGGTAACAGATACGCAGTATTTT.